These T cell receptor beta chains were read from a single sample in a study of cytomegalovirus exposure and HLA in healthy donors. Repertoires were generated with immunoSEQ multiplex PCR, while TCRdb's copy carries only in-frame clones and drops some. There are fewer than 200,000 clones in the sample; 75% to 90% occur only once, and approximately 2.1% lies in the top ten. Input material: PBMCs. Receptor source: a male donor in good health and CMV-seronegative. CDR3s include the opening cysteine and the closing phenylalanine or tryptophan. D genes are given only for firm matches. A clone size is listed for some rows: how often the clone was seen (once, few, many), or a class if it is expanded.

clone_size: .; d_call: .; cdr3_length: 16; j_call: TRBJ2-2; v_call: TRBV27; cdr3_aa: CASSFYASRIAGELFF; cdr3_nt: TGTGCCAGCAGTTTCTACGCTTCGAGGATCGCCGGGGAGCTGTTTTTT
clone_size: .; d_call: .; cdr3_length: 14; j_call: TRBJ1-2; v_call: TRBV2; cdr3_aa: CASRGRGLLLGYTF; cdr3_nt: TGTGCCAGCAGGGGAAGGGGTTTACTTCTTGGCTACACCTTC
clone_size: .; d_call: .; cdr3_length: 14; j_call: TRBJ1-2; v_call: TRBV7-9; cdr3_aa: CASSLAVANYGYTF; cdr3_nt: TGTGCCAGCAGCTTAGCGGTAGCTAACTATGGCTACACCTTC
clone_size: .; d_call: TRBD1; cdr3_length: 14; j_call: TRBJ2-7; v_call: TRBV11-2; cdr3_aa: CASSLDRGPYEQYF; cdr3_nt: TGTGCCAGCAGCTTAGACAGGGGGCCGTACGAGCAGTACTTC
clone_size: once; d_call: .; cdr3_length: 14; j_call: TRBJ1-2; v_call: TRBV18; cdr3_aa: CASSTRQLEHGYTF; cdr3_nt: TGTGCCAGCTCAACCCGGCAACTAGAGCATGGCTACACCTTC
clone_size: .; d_call: TRBD2; cdr3_length: 14; j_call: TRBJ2-7; v_call: TRBV2; cdr3_aa: CASSVERGEYEQYF; cdr3_nt: TGTGCCAGCAGTGTCGAGCGGGGAGAATACGAGCAGTACTTC
clone_size: .; d_call: .; cdr3_length: 15; j_call: TRBJ2-7; v_call: TRBV11-3; cdr3_aa: CASSLDPFHSDEQYF; cdr3_nt: TGTGCCAGCAGCTTAGATCCCTTTCATAGCGACGAGCAGTACTTC
clone_size: few; d_call: TRBD1; cdr3_length: 13; j_call: TRBJ1-1; v_call: TRBV6-5; cdr3_aa: CASSPDRATEAFF; cdr3_nt: TGTGCCAGCAGCCCCGACAGGGCCACTGAAGCTTTCTTT
clone_size: .; d_call: TRBD1; cdr3_length: 13; j_call: TRBJ1-2; v_call: TRBV5-8; cdr3_aa: CASSPDRGLGYTF; cdr3_nt: TGTGCCAGCAGCCCGGACAGGGGGCTCGGCTACACCTTC
clone_size: once; d_call: TRBD1; cdr3_length: 16; j_call: TRBJ2-7; v_call: TRBV5-5; cdr3_aa: CASSPRVGTGFREQYF; cdr3_nt: TGTGCCAGCAGCCCTAGGGTCGGGACAGGGTTTCGCGAGCAGTACTTC
clone_size: .; d_call: TRBD1; cdr3_length: 17; j_call: TRBJ1-5; v_call: TRBV28; cdr3_aa: CASSLVGQVDSNQPQHF; cdr3_nt: TGTGCCAGCAGTTTAGTGGGACAGGTTGATAGCAATCAGCCCCAGCATTTT
clone_size: .; d_call: TRBD1; cdr3_length: 16; j_call: TRBJ2-7; v_call: TRBV7-2; cdr3_aa: CASSLGTGTGTYEQYF; cdr3_nt: TGTGCCAGCAGCTTAGGAACCGGGACAGGAACCTACGAGCAGTACTTC
clone_size: few; d_call: .; cdr3_length: 12; j_call: TRBJ1-2; v_call: TRBV6-5; cdr3_aa: CASSTGGYGYTF; cdr3_nt: TGTGCCAGCAGTACCGGAGGGTACGGCTACACCTTC
clone_size: .; d_call: .; cdr3_length: 16; j_call: TRBJ2-7; v_call: TRBV13; cdr3_aa: CASSLVLPGGAYEQYF; cdr3_nt: TGTGCCAGCAGCTTAGTTCTGCCGGGGGGCGCCTACGAGCAGTACTTC
clone_size: once; d_call: .; cdr3_length: 13; j_call: TRBJ2-7; v_call: TRBV7-8; cdr3_aa: CASSLGDTWEQYF; cdr3_nt: TGTGCCAGCAGCTTAGGAGACACTTGGGAGCAGTACTTC
clone_size: .; d_call: TRBD1; cdr3_length: 16; j_call: TRBJ2-3; v_call: TRBV5-4; cdr3_aa: CASSLGQGATTDTQYF; cdr3_nt: TGTGCCAGCAGCTTGGGCCAGGGGGCGACCACAGATACGCAGTATTTT
clone_size: .; d_call: .; cdr3_length: 16; j_call: TRBJ1-3; v_call: TRBV5-6; cdr3_aa: CASSPGGRASGNTIYF; cdr3_nt: TGTGCCAGCAGCCCTGGGGGCAGGGCCTCTGGAAACACCATATATTTT
clone_size: .; d_call: TRBD1; cdr3_length: 16; j_call: TRBJ1-5; v_call: TRBV6-5; cdr3_aa: CASSYSSGQGAQPQHF; cdr3_nt: TGTGCCAGCAGTTACTCGAGTGGACAGGGGGCTCAGCCCCAGCATTTT
clone_size: .; d_call: .; cdr3_length: 14; j_call: TRBJ2-5; v_call: TRBV18; cdr3_aa: CASSLQGGVETQYF; cdr3_nt: TGTGCCAGCTCACTCCAAGGGGGAGTAGAGACCCAGTACTTC
clone_size: few; d_call: TRBD1; cdr3_length: 13; j_call: TRBJ1-6; v_call: TRBV27; cdr3_aa: CASRDSLNSPLHF; cdr3_nt: TGTGCCAGCCGGGACAGCCTTAATTCACCCCTCCACTTT
clone_size: .; d_call: TRBD1; cdr3_length: 18; j_call: TRBJ2-5; v_call: TRBV5-1; cdr3_aa: CASRHYSGQGFNSETQYF; cdr3_nt: TGCGCCAGCAGACATTATTCGGGACAGGGATTTAATTCTGAGACCCAGTACTTC
clone_size: .; d_call: TRBD1; cdr3_length: 15; j_call: TRBJ1-4; v_call: TRBV18; cdr3_aa: CASSRDSATNEKLFF; cdr3_nt: TGTGCCAGCTCACGGGACAGCGCAACTAATGAAAAACTGTTTTTT
clone_size: .; d_call: .; cdr3_length: 13; j_call: TRBJ1-3; v_call: TRBV2; cdr3_aa: CASSTTVRGTIYF; cdr3_nt: TGTGCCAGCAGTACGACAGTAAGGGGCACCATATATTTT
clone_size: .; d_call: .; cdr3_length: 16; j_call: TRBJ1-3; v_call: TRBV7-9; cdr3_aa: CASSLARDVWGNTIYF; cdr3_nt: TGTGCCAGCAGCTTAGCGCGGGATGTGTGGGGAAACACCATATATTTT
clone_size: .; d_call: .; cdr3_length: 12; j_call: TRBJ1-4; v_call: TRBV18; cdr3_aa: CASSRPGEKLFF; cdr3_nt: TGTGCCAGCTCCCGACCGGGTGAAAAACTGTTTTTT
clone_size: .; d_call: .; cdr3_length: 15; j_call: TRBJ1-2; v_call: TRBV16; cdr3_aa: CASSAGGGIGYGYTF; cdr3_nt: TGTGCCAGCAGCGCCGGCGGGGGCATCGGCTATGGCTACACCTTC
clone_size: .; d_call: .; cdr3_length: 16; j_call: TRBJ2-2; v_call: TRBV6-1; cdr3_aa: CASSEAEGAFTGELFF; cdr3_nt: TGTGCCAGCAGTGAAGCGGAGGGGGCGTTCACCGGGGAGCTGTTTTTT
clone_size: .; d_call: TRBD1; cdr3_length: 16; j_call: TRBJ2-5; v_call: TRBV5-6; cdr3_aa: CASSRTRDRDQETQYF; cdr3_nt: TGTGCCAGCAGCCGGACCCGGGACAGGGATCAAGAGACCCAGTACTTC
clone_size: .; d_call: .; cdr3_length: 13; j_call: TRBJ2-5; v_call: TRBV10-1; cdr3_aa: CASSEDREETQYF; cdr3_nt: TGCGCCAGCAGTGAGGACAGAGAAGAGACCCAGTACTTC
clone_size: .; d_call: .; cdr3_length: 14; j_call: TRBJ1-5; v_call: TRBV2; cdr3_aa: CASSEARGGQPQHF; cdr3_nt: TGTGCCAGCAGTGAAGCACGGGGGGGTCAGCCCCAGCATTTT
clone_size: .; d_call: .; cdr3_length: 13; j_call: TRBJ1-5; v_call: TRBV5-6; cdr3_aa: CASSLTSTQPQHF; cdr3_nt: TGTGCCAGCAGCTTGACGAGTACTCAGCCCCAGCATTTT
clone_size: .; d_call: TRBD2; cdr3_length: 16; j_call: TRBJ2-3; v_call: TRBV4-1; cdr3_aa: CASSQSERGVKDTQYF; cdr3_nt: TGCGCCAGCAGCCAATCCGAGCGGGGGGTTAAAGATACGCAGTATTTT
clone_size: once; d_call: .; cdr3_length: 12; j_call: TRBJ1-4; v_call: TRBV27; cdr3_aa: CASSFLNEKLFF; cdr3_nt: TGTGCCAGCAGTTTCCTTAATGAAAAACTGTTTTTT
clone_size: few; d_call: .; cdr3_length: 16; j_call: TRBJ2-1; v_call: TRBV5-1; cdr3_aa: CASSLMGQSSYNEQFF; cdr3_nt: TGCGCCAGCAGCTTGATGGGGCAGAGCTCCTACAATGAGCAGTTCTTC
clone_size: .; d_call: TRBD1; cdr3_length: 15; j_call: TRBJ1-6; v_call: TRBV27; cdr3_aa: CASRRTGDYNSPLHF; cdr3_nt: TGTGCCAGCAGAAGGACAGGGGATTATAATTCACCCCTCCACTTT
clone_size: .; d_call: TRBD1; cdr3_length: 15; j_call: TRBJ1-2; v_call: TRBV30; cdr3_aa: CAWSSYWDSNYGYTF; cdr3_nt: TGTGCCTGGAGCTCTTATTGGGACAGTAACTATGGCTACACCTTC
clone_size: .; d_call: .; cdr3_length: 15; j_call: TRBJ2-6; v_call: TRBV2; cdr3_aa: CASSEMGAGANGLTF; cdr3_nt: TGTGCCAGCAGTGAGATGGGGGCTGGGGCCAACGGCCTGACTTTC
clone_size: .; d_call: TRBD2; cdr3_length: 15; j_call: TRBJ2-5; v_call: TRBV5-4; cdr3_aa: CASSLRRGGDETQYF; cdr3_nt: TGTGCCAGCAGCTTGCGACGGGGGGGCGACGAGACCCAGTACTTC
clone_size: once; d_call: TRBD2; cdr3_length: 16; j_call: TRBJ2-3; v_call: TRBV7-2; cdr3_aa: CASSLALAGVLYTQYF; cdr3_nt: TGTGCCAGCAGCTTAGCCCTAGCGGGGGTTCTATATACGCAGTATTTT
clone_size: once; d_call: .; cdr3_length: 13; j_call: TRBJ1-5; v_call: TRBV5-1; cdr3_aa: CASSLRGNQPQHF; cdr3_nt: TGCGCCAGCAGCTTGAGGGGGAATCAGCCCCAGCATTTT
clone_size: .; d_call: TRBD1; cdr3_length: 15; j_call: TRBJ2-7; v_call: TRBV7-2; cdr3_aa: CASSFGGTGTYEQYF; cdr3_nt: TGTGCCAGCAGCTTTGGGGGGACAGGGACCTACGAGCAGTACTTC
clone_size: .; d_call: .; cdr3_length: 18; j_call: TRBJ1-2; v_call: TRBV7-8; cdr3_aa: CASSPFRAGISRGGGYTF; cdr3_nt: TGTGCCAGCAGCCCTTTCCGGGCGGGGATAAGCCGTGGAGGAGGCTACACCTTC
clone_size: few; d_call: TRBD1; cdr3_length: 14; j_call: TRBJ1-3; v_call: TRBV9; cdr3_aa: CASSGQGLGNTIYF; cdr3_nt: TGTGCCAGCAGCGGACAGGGCCTGGGAAACACCATATATTTT
clone_size: .; d_call: .; cdr3_length: 13; j_call: TRBJ2-2; v_call: TRBV27; cdr3_aa: CASSLSRSGELFF; cdr3_nt: TGTGCCAGCAGTTTATCCCGGTCCGGGGAGCTGTTTTTT
clone_size: .; d_call: TRBD1; cdr3_length: 16; j_call: TRBJ1-5; v_call: TRBV18; cdr3_aa: CASSQTGVRSNQPQHF; cdr3_nt: TGTGCCAGCTCACAGACAGGGGTACGTAGCAATCAGCCCCAGCATTTT
clone_size: .; d_call: TRBD1; cdr3_length: 15; j_call: TRBJ1-4; v_call: TRBV7-2; cdr3_aa: CASSLPGGGREKLFF; cdr3_nt: TGTGCCAGCAGCCTCCCTGGAGGGGGCCGGGAAAAACTGTTTTTT
clone_size: .; d_call: .; cdr3_length: 14; j_call: TRBJ1-5; v_call: TRBV7-2; cdr3_aa: CASSPVARQQPQHF; cdr3_nt: TGTGCCAGCAGCCCGGTGGCCCGACAGCAGCCCCAGCATTTT
clone_size: .; d_call: .; cdr3_length: 14; j_call: TRBJ1-3; v_call: TRBV5-1; cdr3_aa: CASSPGQIGDTIYF; cdr3_nt: TGCGCCAGCAGCCCGGGTCAAATTGGTGACACCATATATTTT
clone_size: once; d_call: .; cdr3_length: 14; j_call: TRBJ1-2; v_call: TRBV19; cdr3_aa: CASSIQGENYGYTF; cdr3_nt: TGTGCCAGTAGCATCCAGGGCGAAAACTATGGCTACACCTTC